The TCR beta chain described here comes from a study of blood T cell repertoires in COVID-19. The CDR3 extends over 18 amino acids. V was pared by 9 bases and J by 0 bases, with 17 bases of the junction left unmatched. Germline V gives CDR1 SGHRS, CDR2 YFSETQ. Assay: immunoSEQ multiplex PCR; the TCRdb copy retains only in-frame clones and omits some. The sample contains 150,000 to 200,000 clones, around 87% of which appear only once. What was sequenced was peripheral blood. This TCR was sampled from a woman of 80 years or more in a cohort sampled during active or convalescent COVID-19. The V gene is TRBV5-1, the J gene TRBJ2-3, with TRBD2 matching over 9 bases. CDR3 protein: CATKGGTSSSRSTDTQYF. The CDR3 DNA is TGCGCCACGAAAGGCGGGACTAGCTCTTCGCGAAGCACAGATACGCAGTATTTT.